The present entry profiles one T cell receptor (beta chain) with its context. Antigen specificity is unknown. This record belongs to a study of cytomegalovirus exposure and HLA in healthy donors. Study-level points and caveats: Both high specificity and high sensitivity reportedly marked the classifier's diagnosis of cytomegalovirus status. In a later analysis, first-cohort TCR clusters were found to tend to co-occur in the 120 validation repertoires. The investigators catalogued 150 or so TCR beta chains as cytomegalovirus-associated.

V lost 3 bases and J lost 8, with 10 bases in between. The germline V gene encodes CDR1 SGHVS and CDR2 FNYEAQ. This CDR3 region has 12 residues. Measured with immunoSEQ multiplex PCR; TCRdb has only the in-frame clones, and not every one. This sample carries 200,000 to 250,000 clones, over 80% of them seen once, and the ten largest clones take about 14%. The TCR comes from a young woman in good health and CMV-seropositive. This chain uses TRBV7-6 with TRBJ1-1, with TRBD1 as a possible D gene (5 bases). The source material was PBMCs. CDR3 sequence: CASSLGPGEAFF. Written as DNA, the CDR3 is TGTGCCAGCAGCTTGGGACCGGGAGAAGCTTTCTTT.